Sequencing of this T cell receptor beta chain was carried out in a study of type 1 and type 2 diabetes patients. Overall study context: The cohort mixed type 1 diabetes, type 2 diabetes and nondiabetic donors.

Germline V gene data show CDR1 as LNHNV and CDR2 as YYDKDF (reference sequence). Trimming at V came to 10 bases and at J to 5 bases, leaving 13 bases not matched to a gene. This CDR3 is 15 amino acids long. PCR was run on genomic DNA. The TCR beta CDR3 region was amplified using 30 forward and 13 reverse primers. MiXCR was run by TCRdb on the multiplex PCR reads, yielding one entry per CDR3 protein. Among fewer than 350,000 distinct CDR3 sequences, more than 45% were seen once, and the ten largest hold about 13%. This clonotype was obtained from a man between 18 and 35 years old with type 2 diabetes. Sequences were obtained from peripheral blood mononuclear cells (PBMCs). The chain employs TRBV15 and TRBJ2-3; 9 nucleotides agree with TRBD2. DNA of the CDR3: TGTGCCAGCATCAAGGTAGCGGGAGTGAGAGATACGCAGTATTTT. It translates to CASIKVAGVRDTQYF.